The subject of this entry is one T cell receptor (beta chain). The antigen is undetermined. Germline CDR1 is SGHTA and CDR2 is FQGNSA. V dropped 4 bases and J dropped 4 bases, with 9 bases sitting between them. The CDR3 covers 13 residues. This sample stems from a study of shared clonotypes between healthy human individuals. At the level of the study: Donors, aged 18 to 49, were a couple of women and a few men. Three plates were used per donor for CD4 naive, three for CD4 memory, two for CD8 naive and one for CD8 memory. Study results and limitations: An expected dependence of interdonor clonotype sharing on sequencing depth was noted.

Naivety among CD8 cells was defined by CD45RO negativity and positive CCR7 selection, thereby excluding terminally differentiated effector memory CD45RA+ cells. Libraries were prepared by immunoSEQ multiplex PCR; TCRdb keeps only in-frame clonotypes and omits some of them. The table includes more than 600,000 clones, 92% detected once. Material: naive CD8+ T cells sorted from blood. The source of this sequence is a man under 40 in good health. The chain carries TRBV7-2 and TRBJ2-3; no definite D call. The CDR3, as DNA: TGTGCCAGCAGCTCCCCCAACGCAGATACGCAGTATTTT. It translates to CASSSPNADTQYF.